These T cell receptor beta chains were read from a single sample in a study of blood T cells in healthy people across ages. MiXCR, applied by TCRdb to the 5' RACE reads, yields one record per CDR3 protein. The sample lists fewer than 950,000 distinct CDR3 sequences, about 34% occurring once. Sequencing input: blood. The receptors stem from a young man in good health. The CDR3 runs from the conserved cysteine through the conserved F or W.

V gene: TRBV7-2
J gene: TRBJ2-3
CDR3 protein: CASSLTKTSGVDTQYF

V gene: TRBV7-2
J gene: TRBJ1-5
CDR3 protein: CASSLFRSGQPQHF

V gene: TRBV10-3
J gene: TRBJ1-1
CDR3 protein: CAIGQDGGTVNTEAFF

V gene: TRBV10-3
J gene: TRBJ1-1
CDR3 protein: CAISDGGAYGTEAFF

V gene: TRBV20-1
J gene: TRBJ1-1
CDR3 protein: CSAIQREAENTEAFF

V gene: TRBV29-1
J gene: TRBJ1-2
CDR3 protein: CSVEDALNRYGYTF

V gene: TRBV4-1
J gene: TRBJ2-5
CDR3 protein: CASSQQGREETQYF

V gene: TRBV2
J gene: TRBJ2-1
CDR3 protein: CASGRQGNEQFF

V gene: TRBV7-9
J gene: TRBJ1-2
CDR3 protein: CASSVAHPIYGYTF

V gene: TRBV9
J gene: TRBJ1-5
CDR3 protein: CASSPAGTVNQPQHF

V gene: TRBV20-1
J gene: TRBJ2-5
CDR3 protein: CSAPEAGRVQETQYF

V gene: TRBV6-1
J gene: TRBJ1-2
CDR3 protein: CARRLSPSKLSNYGYTF

V gene: TRBV25-1
J gene: TRBJ1-2
CDR3 protein: CASSESLQGVMYGYTF

V gene: TRBV28
J gene: TRBJ2-5
CDR3 protein: CASRPGRMETQYF

V gene: TRBV15
J gene: TRBJ2-3
CDR3 protein: CATSRGLGVDTQYF

V gene: TRBV6-1
J gene: TRBJ1-1
CDR3 protein: CASSRQEAFF

V gene: TRBV14
J gene: TRBJ2-5
CDR3 protein: CASSQGKTQYF

V gene: TRBV2
J gene: TRBJ2-3
CDR3 protein: CASSGLLGGIDTQYF

V gene: TRBV10-3
J gene: TRBJ2-1
CDR3 protein: CAISSTSGGEQFF

V gene: TRBV21-1
J gene: TRBJ1-5
CDR3 protein: CASSKGNRGNQPQHF

V gene: TRBV9
J gene: TRBJ2-5
CDR3 protein: CASSVDSGLEQYF

V gene: TRBV29-1
J gene: TRBJ2-1
CDR3 protein: CSANGKTQFF

V gene: TRBV20-1
J gene: TRBJ2-4
CDR3 protein: CSAAGPGIRESAKNIQYF

V gene: TRBV12-3/TRBV12-4
J gene: TRBJ2-7
CDR3 protein: CASSFWGATYEQYF

V gene: TRBV9
J gene: TRBJ1-4
CDR3 protein: CASSVESLGEKLFF

V gene: TRBV9
J gene: .
CDR3 protein: CASSVGAGSSYNEQYF